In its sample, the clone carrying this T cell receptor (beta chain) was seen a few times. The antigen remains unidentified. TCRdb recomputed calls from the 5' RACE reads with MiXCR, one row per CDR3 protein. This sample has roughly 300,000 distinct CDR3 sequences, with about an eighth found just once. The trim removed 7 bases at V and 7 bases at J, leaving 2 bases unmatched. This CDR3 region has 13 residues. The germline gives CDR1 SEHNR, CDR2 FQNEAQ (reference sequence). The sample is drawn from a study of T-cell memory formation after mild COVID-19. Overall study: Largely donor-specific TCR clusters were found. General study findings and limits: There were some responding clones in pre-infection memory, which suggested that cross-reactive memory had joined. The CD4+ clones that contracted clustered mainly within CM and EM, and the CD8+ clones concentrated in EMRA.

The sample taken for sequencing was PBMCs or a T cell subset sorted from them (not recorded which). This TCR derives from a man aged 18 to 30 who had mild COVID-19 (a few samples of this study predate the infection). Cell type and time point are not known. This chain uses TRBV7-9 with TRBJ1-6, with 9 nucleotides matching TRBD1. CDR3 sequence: CASTGTGNSPLHF. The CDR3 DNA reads TGTGCCAGCACCGGGACAGGGAATTCACCCCTCCACTTT. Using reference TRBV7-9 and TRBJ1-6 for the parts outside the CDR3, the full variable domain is DTGVSQNPRHKITKRGQNVTFRCDPISEHNRLYWYRQTLGQGPEFLTYFQNEAQLEKSRLLSDRFSAERPKGSFSTLEIQRTEQGDSAMYLCASTGTGNSPLHFGNGTRLTVT.